The clone carrying this T cell receptor beta chain was detected ten times or more. This entry comes from a study of T-cell reconstitution after alpha-beta-depleted transplantation in children. The library targeted TCRbeta and was prepared with unique molecular identifiers. Each CDR3 protein is one row after TCRdb ran MiXCR on the PCR reads. The table records hundreds of thousands of distinct CDR3 sequences, around 17% of them present only once. V gave up 7 bases and J gave up 1 base; unmatched junction bases: 3. The germline CDR1 and CDR2 sequences are SQVTM and ANQGSEA. The CDR3 has 13 residues. The chain recombines TRBV29-1 with TRBJ1-1, with 10 positions matching TRBD1. This receptor was taken from a human donor who donated a stem cell graft to a child with acute myeloid leukemia. The sequences come from PBMCs from the stem cell graft donor, collected from the stem cell graft. The CDR3 sequence: CSGRTGGNTEAFF. CDR3 bases: TGCAGCGGGCGGACAGGGGGGAACACTGAAGCTTTCTTT.